This record looks at one T cell receptor beta chain sequence and its context. Its antigen specificity is not known. Base-call qualities are not available, and no considerably larger clone is one nucleotide away. The CDR3 numbers 14 residues from cysteine through phenylalanine. Only CDR3 DNA remains: 42 bases, in frame from the first base. According to the germline V gene, CDR1 reads SQVTM and CDR2 reads ANQGSEA. V is reduced by 4 bases and J by 1 base, leaving a spacing of 13 bases between them. For repertoire sequencing, the TCR beta CDR3 regions were amplified from RNA transcripts. The first round of RT-PCR was done with HTBI primers and the Qiagen OneStep RT-PCR kit, and was followed by a second round of multiplex PCR, then size selection and purification. Libraries were sequenced paired-end with 100 bp reads on an Illumina HiSeq2000. The study's own analysis went as follows. Reads were processed with SOAPnuke, discarding reads with adapters, uncalled bases, mean Phred below 15, or no exact constant-primer or identifier match. High-quality paired reads were merged with COPE v1.2.5. Each unique nucleotide sequence was treated as a clonotype, and MiTCR v1.1 was used to align the clonotypes to the IMGT TRB V, D and J references. Only V-J combinations with frequency above 0.0001 were analysed, covering 99% to 99.2% of repertoires. A TCR clonal expansion and chaos score per V-J combination was defined as the ratio of F50 clonal expansion to chaos observed in the TCRdist matrix. Features were reduced by Welch's t-statistics and random forest to around 14 V-J combinations, which fed a naive Bayes classifier. Thyroid-blood repertoire similarity was quantified with the Morisita-Horn index. TCRdb reprocessing: public reads trimmed at Q25 with fastp, clones called with MiXCR, in-frame beta chains kept. Each record represents a unique CDR3 protein, reported with the most common genes and DNA among its rows. What appears here as the V and J calls and clone size reflects TCRdb's work, not the paper's. The sample table contains approximately 37,000 distinct CDR3 sequences; only one count was recorded for about 51% of them. The ten largest clones take up around 19% of the sample.

Ophthalmopathy patients had moderately to severely active disease, Clinical Activity Score of at least 3, NOSPECS grade of at least 4, and disease duration under 3 months. Anyone with other autoimmune diseases, uncontrolled infections, pregnancy or lactation was excluded from the study. Diagnosis relied on clinical symptoms, serum thyroxine, TRAb, thyroid ultrasound and orbital computed tomography. Ficoll-Paque density gradient centrifugation was used to isolate PBMCs from around 10 ml of fresh peripheral blood. Total RNA was extracted using Trizol reagent, and RNA quality was checked on an Agilent 2100 Bioanalyzer. These data originate in a study of Graves' ophthalmopathy and Graves' hyperthyroidism (dated by TCRdb to the late 2010s). For the study in its entirety: Peripheral blood was collected before any treatment was given, at the time of initial diagnosis. An independent validation cohort was composed of some 19 hyperthyroidism patients and over 15 patients who later progressed from hyperthyroidism to ophthalmopathy. In total, 135 blood samples were TCR-sequenced: 40 to 45 ophthalmopathy, some 75 hyperthyroidism and roughly 17 hyperthyroidism-to-ophthalmopathy patients. To explore V-J signatures that separate ophthalmopathy from hyperthyroidism, a discovery set of 100 patients was enrolled, consisting of about 43 with ophthalmopathy and about 60 with stable hyperthyroidism. TCR beta repertoire signatures were used to distinguish Graves' ophthalmopathy from Graves' hyperthyroidism and to predict progression to ophthalmopathy. In roughly 6 hyperthyroidism patients, T-cell repertoires of thyroid tissue and blood were compared. Once sampling was done, hyperthyroidism patients were given methimazole at a starting dose of 30 mg daily, while ophthalmopathy patients were given high-dose intravenous methylprednisolone.

Overall study outcomes, separate from this receptor: In validation, the model predicted ophthalmopathy progression with about 70% sensitivity and approximately 75% specificity; roughly 11 predicted patients were CT-confirmed with GO in a median of approximately six months. Most of the expanded thyroid clonotypes with a frequency above 0.001 were also detected in blood, and it was suggested that the thyroid immune response may be reflected by blood repertoires. In cross-validation, the 13-signature model distinguished ophthalmopathy from stable hyperthyroidism with 85% to 90% sensitivity and about 84% specificity, and in the test set the corresponding values were approximately 80% and 68%. No statistical method was used to set the sample size in advance, and the investigators knew which group each participant was assigned to.

Material for sequencing was peripheral blood. This receptor was taken from an adult man with Graves' ophthalmopathy. The chain is encoded by TRBV29-1 joined to TRBJ1-1; the D gene assignment is ambiguous. CDR3 loop: CSVVSWERNTEAFF. Here is the DNA: TGCAGCGTTGTCTCCTGGGAACGGAACACTGAAGCTTTCTTT.